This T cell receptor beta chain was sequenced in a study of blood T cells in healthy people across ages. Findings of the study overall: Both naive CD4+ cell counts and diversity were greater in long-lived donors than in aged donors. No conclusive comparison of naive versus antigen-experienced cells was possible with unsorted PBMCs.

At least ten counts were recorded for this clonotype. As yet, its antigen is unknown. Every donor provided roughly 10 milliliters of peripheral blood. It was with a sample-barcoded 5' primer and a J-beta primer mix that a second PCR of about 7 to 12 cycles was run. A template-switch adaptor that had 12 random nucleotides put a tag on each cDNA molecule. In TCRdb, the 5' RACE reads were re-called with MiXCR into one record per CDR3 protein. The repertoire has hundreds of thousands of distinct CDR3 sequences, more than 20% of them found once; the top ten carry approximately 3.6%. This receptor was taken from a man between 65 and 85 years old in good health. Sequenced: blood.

CDR3 loop: CASSLEGLKGTGNTIYF. DNA of the CDR3: TGCGCCAGCAGCTTGGAGGGGTTGAAAGGGACTGGAAACACCATATATTTT. The V call is TRBV5-1, the J call TRBJ1-3; perhaps TRBD1 as D (5 bases). V lost 0 bases and J lost 2, with 15 bases in between. CDR3 length equals 17 residues. From germline, CDR1 is SGHRS and CDR2 YFSETQ. The variable domain in full, completed from reference TRBV5-1 and TRBJ1-3, reads KAGVTQTPRYLIKTRGQQVTLSCSPISGHRSVSWYQQTPGQGLQFLFEYFSETQRNKGNFPGRFSGRQFSNSRSEMNVSTLELGDSALYLCASSLEGLKGTGNTIYFGEGSWLTVV.